These 12 T cell receptor beta chains came from one sample sequenced in a study of blood T cell repertoires in COVID-19. Clones were sequenced by immunoSEQ multiplex PCR, and TCRdb holds only the in-frame ones, with some missing. The sample holds 200,000 to 250,000 clones, around 80% seen once. What was sequenced was PBMCs or T cells enriched from blood (not recorded which). These receptors came from a man aged 25 to 40 with acute COVID-19.

The chain joins TRBV6-5 to TRBJ1-2; D might be TRBD1 (6 bases). This CDR3 comprises 13 residues. The germline V gene has CDR1 MNHEY and CDR2 SVGAGI. Trimming left V 4 bases short and J 4 bases short, with 10 bases between. CDR3 sequence (DNA): TGTGCCAGCAGTTCAGGGGTTAGCTATGGCTACACCTTC. Protein: CASSSGVSYGYTF.

The genes are TRBV2 and TRBJ1-5, with D unclear. The germline V and J ends were trimmed by 7 bases and 2 bases, with 18 bases remaining between them. The CDR3 has 16 residues. The germline V gene encodes CDR1 SNHLY and CDR2 FYNNEI. CDR3 DNA: TGTGCCAGCAACCCGACGCGGGGTAGGGGCAATCAGCCCCAGCATTTT. Its protein is CASNPTRGRGNQPQHF.

The CDR3 loop is CASSPDGTNYEQYF. CDR3 in DNA: TGTGCCAGCAGCCCAGACGGGACAAATTACGAGCAGTACTTC. This chain connects TRBV7-2 to TRBJ2-7; tentatively, D is TRBD1 (6 bases). This CDR3 comprises 14 residues. V dropped 5 bases and J dropped 4 bases, with 15 bases sitting between them. Germline assignment: CDR1 SGHTA and CDR2 FQGNSA. The whole variable domain, filled in from reference TRBV7-2 and TRBJ2-7, reads GAGVSQSPSNKVTEKGKDVELRCDPISGHTALYWYRQSLGQGLEFLIYFQGNSAPDKSGLPSDRFSAERTGGSVSTLTIQRTQQEDSAVYLCASSPDGTNYEQYFGPGTRLTVT.

V and J are TRBV2 and TRBJ1-2; D gene uncertain. The CDR3 loop spans 13 amino acids. The germline V gene encodes CDR1 SNHLY and CDR2 FYNNEI. Trimming left V 10 bases short and J 1 base short, with 13 bases between. CDR3 nucleotides: TGTGCCACCTCCTATGGGAGTAACTATGGCTACACCTTC. Its translation is CATSYGSNYGYTF.

The chain links TRBV13 to TRBJ2-4, with a weak D call TRBD1 (6 bases). Trimming cost V 5 bases and J 9 bases, with 11 bases left between them. CDR3 size: 12 residues. The germline V gene encodes CDR1 PRHDT and CDR2 FYEKMQ (reference sequence). CDR3 coding DNA: TGTGCCAGCAGCCTCCAGGGGTTCATTCAGTACTTC. It translates to CASSLQGFIQYF.

V is TRBV28 and J is TRBJ1-2; no clear D. Germline V CDR1 and CDR2: MDHEN, SYDVKM. This CDR3 region has 12 residues. Trimming shortened V by 11 bases and J by 4 bases, and 14 bases separated the two germline ends. This chain's CDR3 is CAGSDIRYGYTF. The CDR3 nucleotides read TGTGCCGGGTCCGACATTCGCTATGGCTACACCTTC.

This chain uses TRBV28 with TRBJ1-1; D possibly corresponds to TRBD1 (6 bases). Germline V gene data show CDR1 as MDHEN and CDR2 as SYDVKM. The CDR3 has 13 amino acids. Deletions cut 6 bases from V and 1 base from J, with 9 bases between. CDR3 residues: CASRGGANTEAFF. CDR3 sequence (DNA): TGTGCCAGCAGGGGGGGGGCGAACACTGAAGCTTTCTTT.

The chain's CDR3 is CASSQELRGGRTDTQYF. The CDR3 bases are TGTGCCAGCAGCCAAGAACTCCGCGGCGGGCGCACAGATACGCAGTATTTT. The chain combines TRBV4-2 with TRBJ2-3; tentatively, D is TRBD2 (5 bases). V was pared by 0 bases and J by 1 base, with 14 bases between. Germline CDR1 LGHNA, CDR2 YNFKEQ. CDR3 size: 17 residues.

The chain employs TRBV7-3 and TRBJ2-3, with a possible D match to TRBD2 (7 bases). In germline, CDR1 is SGHTA, CDR2 FQGTGA. With 0 bases removed from V and 2 bases from J, the gap between germline ends came to 18 bases. This CDR3 comprises 18 residues. CDR3 loop: CASSLTPPAGANTDTQYF. DNA of the CDR3: TGTGCCAGCAGCTTAACCCCCCCCGCGGGGGCGAACACAGATACGCAGTATTTT.

The CDR3 DNA is TGTGCCAGCAGCGGGCCGGACAGGGGTGGTGAAGCTTTCTTT. Translating gives CASSGPDRGGEAFF. The chain is built from TRBV11-2 and TRBJ1-1; 9 nucleotides agree with TRBD1. The germline V gene encodes CDR1 SGHAT and CDR2 FQNNGV. V lost 5 bases, J lost 7 bases, and 8 bases stayed unmatched. This CDR3 comprises 14 residues.

The chain links TRBV19 to TRBJ1-5, with 7 bases identical to TRBD1. With V trimmed by 4 bases and J by 5 bases, 5 bases remained unmatched. The CDR3 length is 14 residues. Germline V CDR1 and CDR2: LNHDA, SQIVND (reference sequence). Written as DNA, the CDR3 is TGTGCCAGTAGTAGCGACAGGGTAGATCAGCCCCAGCATTTT. It encodes CASSSDRVDQPQHF.

The chain links TRBV7-3 to TRBJ2-3; D is unclear. Germline assignment: CDR1 SGHTA and CDR2 FQGTGA. V lost 4 bases to trimming and J lost 0 bases, with 2 bases between them. The CDR3 extends over 12 amino acids. The CDR3 sequence: CASSSSTDTQYF. The CDR3 nucleotides are TGTGCCAGCAGCTCTAGCACAGATACGCAGTATTTT.